This TCR beta chain originates from a study of T-cell reconstitution after alpha-beta-depleted transplantation in children. The CDR3 sequence is 15 residues long. The V end was cut by 4 bases, the J end by 1 base, with 14 bases between. CDR1 KGHSY and CDR2 FQNENV come from the germline V gene. In its sample, this clonotype was seen a few times. During its preparation, the TCRbeta library received unique molecular identifiers. In TCRdb, the PCR reads were re-called with MiXCR into one record per CDR3 protein. This sample carries about 980,000 distinct CDR3 sequences, under 30% of them seen once, and the ten largest clones take roughly 30%.

The rearrangement joins TRBV16 to TRBJ2-7, with D maybe TRBD2 (6 bases). This sample comprised PBMCs, mostly from graft donor cells, obtained 360 days after TCRalphabeta/CD19-depleted stem cell transplant. The receptor comes from a boy in the first two years of life who had a stem cell transplant for SCID, so the T cells may come from the graft donor. The CDR3 reads CASSLLRAGSYEQYF. DNA of the CDR3: TGTGCCAGCAGCCTCCTGAGGGCGGGGTCCTACGAGCAGTACTTC.